Below are 9 T cell receptor beta chains sequenced from a single sample in a study of blood T cell repertoires in COVID-19. Sequenced by immunoSEQ multiplex PCR; TCRdb stores in-frame clones only, minus some. The sample carries more than 65,000 clones, 60% to 80% recorded once. Sequenced: peripheral blood. The receptors here all came from a woman aged 60 to 75 with acute or convalescent COVID-19.

This chain uses TRBV27 with TRBJ2-1, with 10 bases matching TRBD2. Germline V gene data show CDR1 as MNHEY and CDR2 as SMNVEV (reference sequence). Trimming took 6 bases from V and 4 from J; bases not matched to a gene: 9. This CDR3 spans 16 amino acids. CDR3 DNA: TGTGCCAGCAGGGACGTGGGACTAGCGATGTACAATGAGCAGTTCTTC. Residues: CASRDVGLAMYNEQFF.

The chain combines TRBV18 with TRBJ2-7, with D maybe TRBD2 (6 bases). The CDR3 is 14 residues long. Germline V CDR1 and CDR2: KGHSH, LQKENI. V lost 5 bases to trimming and J lost 2 bases, with 13 bases between them. CDR3 protein: CASSAPGSTYEQYF. The CDR3 coding sequence is TGTGCCAGCTCAGCGCCCGGGAGCACCTACGAGCAGTACTTC.

The chain recombines TRBV6-5 with TRBJ1-6; D may be TRBD1 (6 bases). This CDR3 has 14 amino acids. The germline V gene has CDR1 MNHEY and CDR2 SVGAGI. Trimming left V 2 bases short and J 9 bases short, with 11 bases between. DNA of the CDR3: TGTGCCAGCAGTTACGCGACAGGAGGTTCACCCCTCCACTTT. It specifies CASSYATGGSPLHF.

This sequence joins TRBV28 and TRBJ2-3; 11 bases are a match to TRBD2. The CDR3 is 18 residues long. Germline values: CDR1 MDHEN, CDR2 SYDVKM. The V gene end was trimmed by 1 base and the J gene end by 5 bases; junction bases not matched to a gene: 11. CDR3 DNA: TGTGCCAGCAGTTTATATACTAGCGGGGGCGGGCGGGGAGATACGCAGTATTTT. Its translation: CASSLYTSGGGRGDTQYF.

This clone was detected once. The gene calls are TRBV5-1 and TRBJ1-1, with 9 bases lining up with TRBD1. The V and J ends lost 0 bases and 0 bases, in that order; junction bases with no gene match: 6. The CDR3 spans 17 residues. Germline loops: CDR1 SGHRS, CDR2 YFSETQ. The chain's CDR3 is CASSLERDRVLNTEAFF. In nucleotides, the CDR3 is TGCGCCAGCAGCTTGGAAAGGGACAGGGTTTTGAACACTGAAGCTTTCTTT.

This clone is a singleton in its sample. The CDR3 DNA reads TGCGCCAGCAGCTTGAGTAGCGGGGGCTCCTACGAGCAGTACTTC. Protein product: CASSLSSGGSYEQYF. The chain employs TRBV5-1 and TRBJ2-7; 9 nucleotides agree with TRBD2. This CDR3 region has 15 residues. CDR1 and CDR2 (germline): SGHRS, YFSETQ. The trim removed 1 base at V and 0 bases at J, leaving 2 bases unmatched.

For this clone: One junction end disagrees with the germline gene, perhaps due to a read error. DNA of the CDR3: TGTGCTAGCAGCCCCCAGTCAGGGGGCCAAGAGACCCAGTACTTC. It encodes CASSPQSGGQETQYF. This rearrangement joins TRBV7-7 to TRBJ2-5, with 7 bases aligning to TRBD1. Per germline, CDR1 SSHAT and CDR2 FNYEAQ (reference sequence). This CDR3 is built from 15 residues.

This chain uses TRBV19 with TRBJ1-2; no clear D. This CDR3 has 15 residues. Germline V gene data show CDR1 as LNHDA and CDR2 as SQIVND (reference sequence). Trimming removed 3 bases from V and 1 base from J, with 12 bases in between. Written as DNA, the CDR3 is TGTGCCAGTAGTATGCAGGCCCAGCTTAACTATGGCTACACCTTC. This translates into CASSMQAQLNYGYTF.

V is TRBV11-3 and J is TRBJ2-5; 7 bases match TRBD2. The trim removed 5 bases at V and 5 bases at J, leaving 14 bases unmatched. The V gene's germline CDR1 is SGHNT and CDR2 YENEEA. The CDR3 is 16 residues long. The CDR3 sequence is CASSSYPGGGDETQYF. In nucleotides, the CDR3 is TGTGCCAGCAGCAGTTACCCGGGGGGAGGCGACGAGACCCAGTACTTC. Filled out from reference TRBV11-3 and TRBJ2-5, the complete variable domain reads EAGVVQSPRYKIIEKKQPVAFWCNPISGHNTLYWYLQNLGQGPELLIRYENEEAVDDSQLPKDRFSAERLKGVDSTLKIQPAELGDSAVYLCASSSYPGGGDETQYFGPGTRLLVL.